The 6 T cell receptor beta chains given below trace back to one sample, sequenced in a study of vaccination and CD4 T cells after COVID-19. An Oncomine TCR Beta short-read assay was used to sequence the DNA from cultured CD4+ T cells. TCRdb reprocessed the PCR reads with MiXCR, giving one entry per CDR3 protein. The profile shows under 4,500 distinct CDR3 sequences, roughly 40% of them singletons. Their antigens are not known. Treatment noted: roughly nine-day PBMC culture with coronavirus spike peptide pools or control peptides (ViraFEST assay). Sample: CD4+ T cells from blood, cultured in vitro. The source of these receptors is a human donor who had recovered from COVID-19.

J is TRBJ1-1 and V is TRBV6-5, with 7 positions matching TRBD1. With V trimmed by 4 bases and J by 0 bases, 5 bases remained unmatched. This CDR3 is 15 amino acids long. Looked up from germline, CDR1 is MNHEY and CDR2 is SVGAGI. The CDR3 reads CASSSGTDMNTEAFF. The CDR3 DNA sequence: TGTGCCAGCAGTTCGGGGACAGACATGAACACTGAAGCTTTCTTT.

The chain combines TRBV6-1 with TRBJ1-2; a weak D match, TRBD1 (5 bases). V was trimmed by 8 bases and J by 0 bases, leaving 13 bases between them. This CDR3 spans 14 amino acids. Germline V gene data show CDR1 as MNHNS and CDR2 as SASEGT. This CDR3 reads CASSAGLTNYGYTF. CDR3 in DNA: TGTGCCAGCTCCGCAGGGTTGACTAACTATGGCTACACCTTC.

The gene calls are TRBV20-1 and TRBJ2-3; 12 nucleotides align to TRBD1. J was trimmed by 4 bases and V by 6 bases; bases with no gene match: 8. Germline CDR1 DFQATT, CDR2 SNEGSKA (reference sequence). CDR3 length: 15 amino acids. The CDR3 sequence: CSARDRGLSADTQYF. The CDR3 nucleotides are TGCAGTGCCAGGGACAGGGGGCTGTCGGCAGATACGCAGTATTTT.

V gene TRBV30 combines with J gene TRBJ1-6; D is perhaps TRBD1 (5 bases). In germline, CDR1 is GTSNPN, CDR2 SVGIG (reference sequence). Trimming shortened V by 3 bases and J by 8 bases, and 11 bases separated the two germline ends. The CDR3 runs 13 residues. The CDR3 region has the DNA TGTGCCTGGAGCGCGGAGGGGTATTCACCCCTCCACTTT. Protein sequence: CAWSAEGYSPLHF.

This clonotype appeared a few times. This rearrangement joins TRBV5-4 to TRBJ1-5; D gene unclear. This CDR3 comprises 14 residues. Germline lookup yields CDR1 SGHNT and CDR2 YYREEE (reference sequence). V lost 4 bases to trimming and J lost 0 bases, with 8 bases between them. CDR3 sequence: CASSPDPSNQPQHF. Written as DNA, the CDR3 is TGTGCCAGCAGCCCCGACCCTAGCAATCAGCCCCAGCATTTT. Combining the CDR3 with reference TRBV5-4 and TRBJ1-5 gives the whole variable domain ETGVTQSPTHLIKTRGQQVTLRCSSQSGHNTVSWYQQALGQGPQFIFQYYREEENGRGNFPPRFSGLQFPNYSSELNVNALELDDSALYLCASSPDPSNQPQHFGDGTRLSIL.

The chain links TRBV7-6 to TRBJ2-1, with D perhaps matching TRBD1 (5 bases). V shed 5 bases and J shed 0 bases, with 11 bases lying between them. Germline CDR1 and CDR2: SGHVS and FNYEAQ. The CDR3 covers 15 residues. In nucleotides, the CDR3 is TGTGCCAGCAGCCCCCTGCAGGGCTCCTACAATGAGCAGTTCTTC. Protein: CASSPLQGSYNEQFF. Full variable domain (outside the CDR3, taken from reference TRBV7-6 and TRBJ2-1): GAGVSQSPRYKVTKRGQDVALRCDPISGHVSLYWYRQALGQGPEFLTYFNYEAQQDKSGLPNDRFSAERPEGSISTLTIQRTEQRDSAMYRCASSPLQGSYNEQFFGPGTRLTVL.